The 17 T cell receptor beta chains reported below all come from one sample, sequenced in a study of T cell responses to AZD1222 COVID-19 vaccine. Only in-frame clones appear in the TCRdb table, and some are missing; sequencing was by immunoSEQ multiplex PCR. Here the sample spans roughly 160,000 clones, 80% to 90% being singletons. The input for sequencing was peripheral blood, taken on day 0 of AZD1222 vaccination. The receptors stem from an adult in good health.

The genes are TRBV7-6 and TRBJ1-1; 9 nucleotides agree with TRBD1. The CDR3 length is 14 residues. Germline CDR1 SGHVS, CDR2 FNYEAQ. Trimming removed 5 bases from V and 4 bases from J; junction bases left unmatched: 5. The CDR3, as DNA: TGTGCCAGCAGCCTGACAGGGGGGACCACTGAAGCTTTCTTT. It yields the protein CASSLTGGTTEAFF.

This chain connects TRBV27 to TRBJ1-6; D ambiguous. CDR3 length: 17 residues. Germline CDR1 reads MNHEY; CDR2 reads SMNVEV (reference sequence). Trimming stripped 2 bases from V and 0 bases from J, with 11 bases between. The CDR3 coding sequence is TGTGCCAGCAGTTTAACCCTACTCAGCTCCTATAATTCACCCCTCCACTTT. Its protein product is CASSLTLLSSYNSPLHF.

The chain couples TRBV30 to TRBJ1-4; D not certain. Trimming shortened V by 3 bases and J by 7 bases, and 12 bases separated the two germline ends. Looked up from germline, CDR1 is GTSNPN and CDR2 is SVGIG (reference sequence). This CDR3 region has 13 residues. CDR3 coding DNA: TGTGCCTGGAGCTACAGCTCCGCTGAAAAACTGTTTTTT. Its translation: CAWSYSSAEKLFF.

The chain combines TRBV24-1 with TRBJ2-3; 8 bases fit TRBD2. Germline V lookup: CDR1 KGHDR, CDR2 SFDVKD. The CDR3 loop spans 16 amino acids. After removal of 4 bases from V and 4 bases from J, the junction contained 9 bases not matched to a gene. The CDR3 DNA is TGTGCCACCAGTGACTTCCCTGGACTAGCAGCAGATACGCAGTATTTT. Its protein is CATSDFPGLAADTQYF.

This clone was seen a handful of times. The rearrangement joins TRBV27 to TRBJ1-5, with 9 positions matching TRBD1. CDR3 length: 17 amino acids. Germline V gives CDR1 MNHEY, CDR2 SMNVEV (reference sequence). V gave up 6 bases and J gave up 7 bases; unmatched junction bases: 16. In nucleotides, the CDR3 is TGTGCCAGCAGCCTAATCCGGGGACAGGGTGTTGGACAGCCCCAGCATTTT. Its translation: CASSLIRGQGVGQPQHF.

The CDR3 nucleotides read TGCAGCGCTGCCGGGACTGCCTACGAGCAGTACTTC. As protein: CSAAGTAYEQYF. This sequence joins TRBV29-1 and TRBJ2-7, with a possible D match to TRBD2 (6 bases). Germline V lookup: CDR1 SQVTM, CDR2 ANQGSEA. The CDR3 consists of 12 residues. Deletions cut 7 bases from V and 2 bases from J, with 12 bases between.

V usage is TRBV7-3 and J usage is TRBJ2-7; 11 bases are a match to TRBD2. V shed 3 bases and J 0 bases; nucleotides not matched to a gene: 13. CDR3 length: 19 amino acids. Germline V CDR1 and CDR2: SGHTA, FQGTGA. In DNA, the CDR3 is TGTGCCAGCAGCTTGCCCCGGACTAGCGGGTGGTATAGCTCCTACGAGCAGTACGTC. This translates into CASSLPRTSGWYSSYEQYV.

The chain carries TRBV5-1 and TRBJ2-3; TRBD2 matches at 11 bases. CDR1 and CDR2 from the germline V gene are SGHRS and YFSETQ. The ends lost 1 base at V and 1 base at J; junction bases unmatched: 8. CDR3 length: 18 residues. The CDR3 loop reads CASSLILAGESRTDTQYF. The DNA of the CDR3 is TGCGCCAGCAGCTTGATACTAGCGGGGGAAAGCCGCACAGATACGCAGTATTTT. Using reference TRBV5-1 and TRBJ2-3 for the parts outside the CDR3, the full variable domain is KAGVTQTPRYLIKTRGQQVTLSCSPISGHRSVSWYQQTPGQGLQFLFEYFSETQRNKGNFPGRFSGRQFSNSRSEMNVSTLELGDSALYLCASSLILAGESRTDTQYFGPGTRLTVL.

This rearrangement joins TRBV6-5 to TRBJ2-7; 9 bases align to TRBD1. Germline V gives CDR1 MNHEY, CDR2 SVGAGI. The V and J ends lost 10 bases and 4 bases, in that order; junction bases with no gene match: 14. There are 15 residues in the CDR3. CDR3 amino acids: CATRTTGGDLYEQYV. CDR3 coding DNA: TGTGCCACTCGGACGACAGGGGGAGATTTGTACGAGCAGTACGTC.

The chain carries TRBV18 and TRBJ1-1, with TRBD1 matching over 7 bases. The CDR3 is 13 residues long. V trimming: 6 bases; J trimming: 2 bases; junction bases outside the gene matches: 3. The germline CDR1 and CDR2 sequences are KGHSH and LQKENI. CDR3 protein: CASSGQSNTEAFF. The CDR3 DNA reads TGTGCCAGCTCGGGACAGAGCAACACTGAAGCTTTCTTT.

The V and J genes are TRBV11-3 and TRBJ2-5; D is ambiguous. Germline CDR1 reads SGHNT; CDR2 reads YENEEA. With 1 base removed from V and 2 bases from J, the gap between germline ends came to 5 bases. The CDR3 is made up of 13 amino acids. This CDR3 reads CASSLGVQETQYF. The CDR3 bases are TGTGCCAGCAGCTTAGGGGTTCAAGAGACCCAGTACTTC.

V and J are TRBV7-2 and TRBJ1-4; no clear D gene. Germline V gene sequence: CDR1 SGHTA, CDR2 FQGNSA. CDR3 length equals 13 residues. V dropped 1 base and J dropped 2 bases, with 2 bases sitting between them. In DNA form, the CDR3 reads TGTGCCAGCAGCTTAGGCACTAATGAAAAACTGTTTTTT. Its translation: CASSLGTNEKLFF.

This chain joins TRBV2 and TRBJ1-2; perhaps TRBD1 as D (5 bases). CDR1 and CDR2 (germline): SNHLY, FYNNEI. The CDR3 is 11 residues long. Trimming cost V 7 bases and J 5 bases, with 8 bases left between them. CDR3 residues: CASTEGYGYTF. CDR3 DNA: TGTGCCAGCACAGAGGGGTATGGCTACACCTTC.

This clone came up a few times. The chain employs TRBV5-1 and TRBJ1-6; D gene unclear. CDR3 length: 14 residues. Germline V lookup: CDR1 SGHRS, CDR2 YFSETQ. With 4 bases removed from V and 8 bases from J, the gap between germline ends came to 13 bases. CDR3 protein: CASSPTATYSPLHF. Here the CDR3 DNA reads TGCGCCAGCAGCCCTACAGCTACCTATTCACCCCTCCACTTT.

V gene TRBV11-1 combines with J gene TRBJ2-1, with D possibly being TRBD1 or TRBD2 (5 bases each). Between the trimmed V and J ends, which lost 4 bases and 15 bases, there was a span of 13 bases. The CDR3 covers 11 residues. Per the germline V gene, CDR1 is SGHAT and CDR2 is FQDESV (reference sequence). The DNA for the CDR3 is TGTGCCAGCAGCTGGGGGACGGGCGTGTTCTTC. Its translation: CASSWGTGVFF.

This chain connects TRBV28 to TRBJ2-3; D ambiguous. The CDR3 is 12 amino acids. Trimming removed 2 bases from V and 4 bases from J, with 4 bases in between. Looked up from germline, CDR1 is MDHEN and CDR2 is SYDVKM. CDR3 sequence reads: CASSLMSDTQYF. The CDR3 bases are TGTGCCAGCAGTTTAATGTCAGATACGCAGTATTTT.

This clone was detected only once. The gene calls are TRBV5-6 and TRBJ1-1; possibly TRBD1 for D (5 bases). This CDR3 has 16 residues. Trimming left V 0 bases short and J 3 bases short, with 15 bases between. The germline V gene encodes CDR1 SGHDT and CDR2 YYEEEE. CDR3 DNA: TGTGCCAGCAGCTTGGTTGGCTGGGGGAGGGACACTGAAGCTTTCTTT. Amino acid sequence: CASSLVGWGRDTEAFF.